The clone carrying this T cell receptor delta chain was recorded many times. The antigen remains undetermined. This probably arose from a read error, given a far larger clone one base away. Other DNA sequences in the same sample also yield this CDR3. This sample was taken from a study of γδ T cells in repeated Plasmodium falciparum infection. Whole-study results and caveats: Malian donors came from one small rural village, predominantly one ethnic group.

TCRdb re-analyzed the multiplex PCR reads via CATT. The sample yields about 57,000 delta-chain clones, 1.7% seen once. Flow sorting of PBMC yielded separate Vgamma9/Vdelta2+ and Vdelta2-negative gammadelta T cell populations for bulk repertoire analysis. The V and J ends lost 4 bases and 11 bases, in that order; junction bases with no gene match: 30. The CDR3 extends over 20 amino acids. CDR1 and CDR2 from the germline V gene are TSWWSYY and QGS. The chain links TRDV1 to TRDJ1, with 8 bases that match TRDD3. The TCR was taken from a pool of human donors (malaria-infected and uninfected, not separated). Sequencing was carried out using gamma-delta T cells from blood. CDR3 loop: CALGATALPHETGGITELIF. In nucleotides, the CDR3 is TGTGCTCTTGGGGCGACGGCTCTCCCTCACGAAACTGGGGGGATAACAGAGCTCATCTTT.